These 7 T cell receptor beta chains were all obtained from the same sample, sequenced in a study of radiotherapy plus CTLA-4 blockade in lung cancer. Libraries were prepared by immunoSEQ multiplex PCR; TCRdb keeps only in-frame clonotypes and omits some of them. This table holds tens of thousands of clones, around 79% found once. This specimen consisted of peripheral blood, obtained from a patient treated with radiotherapy plus ipilimumab. These receptors came from a human donor with non-small cell lung cancer who had a complete response to radiotherapy plus ipilimumab.

This chain links TRBV15 with TRBJ2-5, with TRBD2 matching 9 bases. J lost 5 bases, V lost 5 bases, and 6 bases had no gene match. The CDR3 is 14 amino acids. Germline CDR1 and CDR2: LNHNV and YYDKDF (reference sequence). The CDR3 here is CATSPGLARETQYF. CDR3 in DNA: TGTGCCACCAGCCCGGGACTAGCCAGGGAGACCCAGTACTTC.

The chain recombines TRBV12-5 with TRBJ2-7, with D tentatively TRBD1 (5 bases). The CDR3 is made up of 15 amino acids. CDR1 LGHNT and CDR2 FRNRAP come from the germline V gene. The ends were cut back, 1 base at V and 2 bases at J, with 12 bases in the middle. The CDR3 region is CASGLEAGKAYEQYF. The CDR3 region has the DNA TGTGCTAGTGGTTTGGAGGCAGGGAAAGCCTACGAGCAGTACTTC. The entire variable domain, with the rest obtained from reference TRBV12-5 and TRBJ2-7, is as follows: DARVTQTPRHKVTEMGQEVTMRCQPILGHNTVFWYRQTMMQGLELLAYFRNRAPLDDSGMPKDRFSAEMPDATLATLKIQPSEPRDSAVYFCASGLEAGKAYEQYFGPGTRLTVT.

This clone occurred once. The CDR3 loop reads CASSWRGLESGYTF. CDR3 in DNA: TGTGCCAGCAGCTGGCGGGGCCTAGAATCGGGCTACACCTTC. The rearrangement uses TRBV7-2 and TRBJ1-2, with TRBD1 as a possible D gene (5 bases). This CDR3 is 14 amino acids long. The V gene's germline CDR1 is SGHTA and CDR2 FQGNSA. V was clipped by 4 bases and J by 8 bases, with 17 bases between them.

The rearrangement links TRBV7-2 to TRBJ1-3; 8 bases are a match to TRBD1. Per the germline V gene, CDR1 is SGHTA and CDR2 is FQGNSA. Germline trimming cut 0 bases from V and 0 bases from J; bases unmatched to any gene: 10. This CDR3 has 19 amino acids. The CDR3 nucleotides read TGTGCCAGCAGCTTAGCCGGGACAGGTATTACCATCTCTGGAAACACCATATATTTT. Translation: CASSLAGTGITISGNTIYF.

This chain uses TRBV12-1 with TRBJ2-1; the table calls TRBD1, which could not be checked here. TRBV12-1 counts as a pseudogene. The CDR3 totals 18 residues. CDR3 DNA: TGTGCCAGCAGCTTTGGGCACTGCGGGGACAGGGACTTCAATGAGCAGTTCTTC. Translation: CASSFGHCGDRDFNEQFF.

This chain connects TRBV27 to TRBJ2-1, with 9 bases matching TRBD2. Germline trimming cut 3 bases from V and 7 bases from J; bases unmatched to any gene: 16. The CDR3 is 18 amino acids. Germline V gene sequence: CDR1 MNHEY, CDR2 SMNVEV (reference sequence). CDR3 amino acids: CASSFSASASGAKNEQFF. CDR3 in DNA: TGTGCCAGCAGTTTTTCCGCCTCGGCTAGCGGGGCGAAAAATGAGCAGTTCTTC.

This clone has more than one count but fewer than ten. As DNA, the CDR3 is TGTGCCTGGAGTCAGGGAAATCAGCCCCAGCATTTT. It yields the protein CAWSQGNQPQHF. The chain employs TRBV30 and TRBJ1-5; D may be TRBD1 (5 bases). Trimming removed 2 bases from V and 4 bases from J, with 6 bases in between. Germline assignment: CDR1 GTSNPN and CDR2 SVGIG (reference sequence). This CDR3 is 12 amino acids long.